Shown below are 3 T cell receptor beta chains from a single sample sequenced in a study of blood T cell repertoires in COVID-19. Some clones are missing from TCRdb's copy, which holds only in-frame ones; the method was immunoSEQ multiplex PCR. The sample has about 78,000 clones; around 90% are singletons. Sample: peripheral blood. The source of these receptors is a woman aged 80 or over with acute or convalescent COVID-19.

The sample holds one count of this clone. This chain uses TRBV21-1 with TRBJ2-1; TRBD2 is the table's D call and was not checked against the DNA. TRBV21-1 is given as a pseudogene. This CDR3 spans 17 amino acids. The CDR3 reads CASSKGRGTSGRCEQFF. As DNA, the CDR3 is TGTGCCAGCAGCAAAGGCAGGGGCACTAGCGGGAGGTGTGAGCAGTTCTTC.

The chain carries TRBV24-1 and TRBJ1-2; maybe TRBD1 (5 bases). The V end was cut by 5 bases, the J end by 4 bases, with 7 bases between. Germline V gives CDR1 KGHDR, CDR2 SFDVKD. CDR3 length: 12 amino acids. Here the CDR3 reads CATSGDSYGYTF. The CDR3 coding sequence is TGTGCCACCAGTGGAGACAGCTATGGCTACACCTTC.

This clone has only one observation. The chain has TRBV10-3 and TRBJ1-3, with a possible D match to TRBD1 (6 bases). V was shortened by 5 bases and J by 2 bases, with 10 bases between the two germline ends. This CDR3 contains 14 residues. Germline loops: CDR1 ENHRY, CDR2 SYGVKD. This CDR3 is CAISLRGPGNTIYF. The CDR3 nucleotides are TGTGCCATCAGTCTCAGGGGTCCTGGAAACACCATATATTTT.